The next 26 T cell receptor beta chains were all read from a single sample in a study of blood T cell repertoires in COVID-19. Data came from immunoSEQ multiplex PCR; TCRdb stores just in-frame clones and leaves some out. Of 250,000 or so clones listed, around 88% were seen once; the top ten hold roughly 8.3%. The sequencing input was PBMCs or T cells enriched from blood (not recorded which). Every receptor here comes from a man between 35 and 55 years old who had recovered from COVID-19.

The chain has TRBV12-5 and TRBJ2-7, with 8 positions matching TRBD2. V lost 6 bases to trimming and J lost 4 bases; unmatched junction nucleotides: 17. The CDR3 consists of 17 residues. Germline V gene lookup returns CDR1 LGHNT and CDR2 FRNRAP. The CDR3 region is CASGAPSAGVGSYEQYF. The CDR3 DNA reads TGTGCTAGTGGGGCCCCGTCAGCGGGAGTTGGTTCGTACGAGCAGTACTTC.

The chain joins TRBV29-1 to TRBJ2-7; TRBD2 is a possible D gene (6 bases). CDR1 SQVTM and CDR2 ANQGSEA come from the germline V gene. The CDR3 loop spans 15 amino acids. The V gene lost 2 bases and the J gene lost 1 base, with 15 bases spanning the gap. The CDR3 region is CSVELGAGLSYEQYF. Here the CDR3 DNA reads TGCAGCGTTGAATTGGGCGCGGGGCTGTCCTACGAGCAGTACTTC.

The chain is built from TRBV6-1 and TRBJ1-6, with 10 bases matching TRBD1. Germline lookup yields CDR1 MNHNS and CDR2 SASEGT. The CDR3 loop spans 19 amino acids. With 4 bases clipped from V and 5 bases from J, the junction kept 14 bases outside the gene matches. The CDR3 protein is CASSAGGTGAGLHNSPLHF. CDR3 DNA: TGTGCCAGCAGTGCCGGGGGGACAGGGGCCGGCCTTCATAATTCACCCCTCCACTTT.

The CDR3 nucleotides are TGCGCCAGCAGCTACGAACTAGCGCCAGACAATGAGCAGTTCTTC. Encoded protein: CASSYELAPDNEQFF. The rearrangement uses TRBV5-1 and TRBJ2-1, with TRBD2 matching 7 bases. V gave up 3 bases and J gave up 5 bases; unmatched junction bases: 8. The CDR3 contains 15 residues. The V gene's germline CDR1 is SGHRS and CDR2 YFSETQ.

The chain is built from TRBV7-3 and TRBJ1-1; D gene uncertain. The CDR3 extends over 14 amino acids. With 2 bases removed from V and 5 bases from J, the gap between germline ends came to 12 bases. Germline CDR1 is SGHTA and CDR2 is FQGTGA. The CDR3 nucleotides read TGTGCCAGCAGCTTAGCCCGTTCGGGGACTGAAGCTTTCTTT. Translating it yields CASSLARSGTEAFF.

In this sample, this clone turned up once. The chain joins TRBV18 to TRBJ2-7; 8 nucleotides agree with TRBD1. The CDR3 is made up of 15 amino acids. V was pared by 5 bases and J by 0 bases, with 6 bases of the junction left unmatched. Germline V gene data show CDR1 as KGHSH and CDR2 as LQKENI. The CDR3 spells CASSSGQASSYEQYF. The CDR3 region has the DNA TGTGCCAGCTCATCGGGACAGGCAAGCTCCTACGAGCAGTACTTC.

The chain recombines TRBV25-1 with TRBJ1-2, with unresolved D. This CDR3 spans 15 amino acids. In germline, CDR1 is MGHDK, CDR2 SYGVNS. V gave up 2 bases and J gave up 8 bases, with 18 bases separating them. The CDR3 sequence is CASSELFENPGGYTF. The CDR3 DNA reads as TGTGCCAGCAGTGAACTATTTGAGAACCCCGGGGGCTACACCTTC.

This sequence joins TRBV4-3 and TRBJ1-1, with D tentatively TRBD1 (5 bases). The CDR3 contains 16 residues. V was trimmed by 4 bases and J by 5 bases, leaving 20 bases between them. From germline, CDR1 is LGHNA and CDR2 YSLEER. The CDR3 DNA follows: TGCGCCAGCAGCCGCCTGTTGAGTGGGGCGCGGACTGAAGCTTTCTTT. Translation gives CASSRLLSGARTEAFF.

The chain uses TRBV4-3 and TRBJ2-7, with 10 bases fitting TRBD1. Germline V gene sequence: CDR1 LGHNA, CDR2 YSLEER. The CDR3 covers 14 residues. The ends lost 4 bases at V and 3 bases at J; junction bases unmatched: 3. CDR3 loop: CASSRGTGVYEQYF. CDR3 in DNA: TGCGCCAGCAGCCGTGGGACAGGGGTCTACGAGCAGTACTTC.

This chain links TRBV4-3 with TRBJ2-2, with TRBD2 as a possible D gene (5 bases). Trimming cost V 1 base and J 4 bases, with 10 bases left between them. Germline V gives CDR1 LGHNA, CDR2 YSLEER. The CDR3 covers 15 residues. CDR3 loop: CASSQVRAGTGELFF. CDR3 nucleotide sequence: TGCGCCAGCAGCCAAGTTAGGGCGGGCACCGGGGAGCTGTTTTTT.

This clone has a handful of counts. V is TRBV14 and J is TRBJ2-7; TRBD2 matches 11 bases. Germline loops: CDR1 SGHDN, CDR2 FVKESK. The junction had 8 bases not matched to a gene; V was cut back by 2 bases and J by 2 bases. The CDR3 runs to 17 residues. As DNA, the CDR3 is TGTGCCAGCAGCCAAAAATTAGGACTAGCGGGTCCCTACGAGCAGTACTTC. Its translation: CASSQKLGLAGPYEQYF.

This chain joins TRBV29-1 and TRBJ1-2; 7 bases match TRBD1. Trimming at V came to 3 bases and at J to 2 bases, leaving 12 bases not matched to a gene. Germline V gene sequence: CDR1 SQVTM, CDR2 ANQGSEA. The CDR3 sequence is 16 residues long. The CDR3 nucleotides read TGCAGCGTTGATGCAGGGGGACGCCCAGGGAACTATGGCTACACCTTC. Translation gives CSVDAGGRPGNYGYTF.

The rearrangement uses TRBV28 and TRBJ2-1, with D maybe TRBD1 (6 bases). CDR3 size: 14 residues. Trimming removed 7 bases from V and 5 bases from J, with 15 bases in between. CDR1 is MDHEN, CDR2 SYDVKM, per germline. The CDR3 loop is CASTPPGTNNEQFF. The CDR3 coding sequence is TGTGCCAGCACCCCCCCCGGGACAAACAATGAGCAGTTCTTC.

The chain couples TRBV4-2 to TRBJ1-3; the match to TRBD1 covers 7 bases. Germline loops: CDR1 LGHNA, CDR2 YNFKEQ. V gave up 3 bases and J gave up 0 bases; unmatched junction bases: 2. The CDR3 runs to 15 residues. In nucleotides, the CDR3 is TGTGCCAGCAGCCAGCGGACAGGCTCTGGAAACACCATATATTTT. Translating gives CASSQRTGSGNTIYF.

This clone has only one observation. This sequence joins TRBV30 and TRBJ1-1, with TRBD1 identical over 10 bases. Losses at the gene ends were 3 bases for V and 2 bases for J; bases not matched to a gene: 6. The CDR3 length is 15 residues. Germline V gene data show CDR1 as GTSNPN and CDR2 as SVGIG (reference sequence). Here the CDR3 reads CAWRRDRGGNTEAFF. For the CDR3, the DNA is TGTGCCTGGAGGCGGGACAGGGGCGGAAACACTGAAGCTTTCTTT.

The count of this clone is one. CDR3 protein: CASSPTSGVGYTF. The DNA of the CDR3 is TGTGCCAGCAGTCCAACTAGCGGGGTAGGCTACACCTTC. The chain joins TRBV12-3 or TRBV12-4 to TRBJ1-2; D is ambiguous. Trimming stripped 5 bases from V and 8 bases from J, with 15 bases between. This CDR3 contains 13 residues.

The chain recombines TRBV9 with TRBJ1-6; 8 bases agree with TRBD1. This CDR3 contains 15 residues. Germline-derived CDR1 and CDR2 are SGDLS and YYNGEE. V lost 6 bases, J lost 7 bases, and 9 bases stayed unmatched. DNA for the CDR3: TGTGCCAGCACCATTCCCCGGGACAGGAATTCACCCCTCCACTTT. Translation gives CASTIPRDRNSPLHF.

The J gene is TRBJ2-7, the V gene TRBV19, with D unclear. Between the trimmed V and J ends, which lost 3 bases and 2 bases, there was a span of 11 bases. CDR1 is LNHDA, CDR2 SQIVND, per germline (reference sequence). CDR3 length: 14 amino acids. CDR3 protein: CASSITRAPYEQYF. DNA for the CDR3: TGTGCCAGTAGTATTACTCGCGCCCCCTACGAGCAGTACTTC.

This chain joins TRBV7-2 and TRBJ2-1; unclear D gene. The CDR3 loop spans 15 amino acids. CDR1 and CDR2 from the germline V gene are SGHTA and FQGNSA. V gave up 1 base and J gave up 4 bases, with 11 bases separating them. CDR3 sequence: CASSLEWSPYNEQFF. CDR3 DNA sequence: TGTGCCAGCAGCTTAGAATGGAGTCCTTACAATGAGCAGTTCTTC.

The CDR3 protein is CASSPFSGSFSPLHF. CDR3 bases: TGCGCCAGCAGCCCATTTTCGGGGAGTTTTTCACCCCTCCACTTT. This sequence joins TRBV4-1 and TRBJ1-6, with no clear D. Trimming left V 4 bases short and J 9 bases short, with 16 bases between. Per germline, CDR1 MGHRA and CDR2 YSYEKL. This CDR3 has 15 residues.

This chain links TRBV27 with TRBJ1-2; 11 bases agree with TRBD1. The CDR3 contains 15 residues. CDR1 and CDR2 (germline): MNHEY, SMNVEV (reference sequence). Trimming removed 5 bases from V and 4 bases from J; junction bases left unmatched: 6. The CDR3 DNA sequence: TGTGCCAGCAGTAGAGGACAGGGGGCCGGCTATGGCTACACCTTC. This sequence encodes CASSRGQGAGYGYTF.

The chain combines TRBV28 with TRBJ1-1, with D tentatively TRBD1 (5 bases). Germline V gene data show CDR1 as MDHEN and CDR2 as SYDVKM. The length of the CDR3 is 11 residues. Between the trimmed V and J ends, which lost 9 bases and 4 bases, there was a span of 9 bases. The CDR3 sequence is CASDSSTEAFF. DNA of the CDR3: TGTGCCAGTGACAGTAGCACTGAAGCTTTCTTT.

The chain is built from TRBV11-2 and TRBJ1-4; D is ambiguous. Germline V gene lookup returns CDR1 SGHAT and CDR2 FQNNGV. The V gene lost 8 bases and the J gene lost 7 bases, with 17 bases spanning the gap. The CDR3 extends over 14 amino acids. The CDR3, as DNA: TGTGCCAGCCGTGCGGGGTTTCGTGGTGAAAAACTGTTTTTT. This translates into CASRAGFRGEKLFF.

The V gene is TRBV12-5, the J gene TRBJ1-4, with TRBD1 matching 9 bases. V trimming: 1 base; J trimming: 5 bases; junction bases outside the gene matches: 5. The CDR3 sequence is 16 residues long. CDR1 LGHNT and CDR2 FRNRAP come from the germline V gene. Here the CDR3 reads CASGLARQGGNEKLFF. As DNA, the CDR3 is TGTGCTAGTGGTTTGGCAAGACAGGGGGGAAATGAAAAACTGTTTTTT.

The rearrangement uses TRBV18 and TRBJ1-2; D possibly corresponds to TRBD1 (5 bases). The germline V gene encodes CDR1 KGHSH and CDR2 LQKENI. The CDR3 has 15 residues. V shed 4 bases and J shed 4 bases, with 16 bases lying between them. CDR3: CASSLSLDSIYGYTF. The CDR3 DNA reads TGTGCCAGCTCACTAAGCCTTGACAGCATCTATGGCTACACCTTC.

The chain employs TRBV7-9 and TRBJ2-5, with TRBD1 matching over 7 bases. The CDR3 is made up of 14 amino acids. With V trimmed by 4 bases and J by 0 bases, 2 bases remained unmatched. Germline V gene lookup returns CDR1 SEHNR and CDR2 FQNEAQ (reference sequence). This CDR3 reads CASSWDRNQETQYF. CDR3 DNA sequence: TGTGCCAGCAGCTGGGACAGAAACCAAGAGACCCAGTACTTC.